This entry describes one T cell receptor beta chain. Its cognate antigen is unknown. The data originate from a study of beta chain features in type 1 diabetes. General study results and limits: Across all four CD4+ subsets, people with type 1 diabetes showed modestly shorter TCRB CDR3s.

Staining for CD45RO/CCR7/CD25/CD127/CD95/CD27 allowed sorting of CD4+ naive, central memory, regulatory and stem cell-like memory cells. Germline V gene sequence: CDR1 KGHSH, CDR2 LQKENI. The CDR3 is made up of 15 amino acids. Germline trimming cut 6 bases from V and 4 bases from J; bases unmatched to any gene: 10. The sequenced template was cDNA made from the entire isolated RNA. It was found that naive, central memory and regulatory T cell samples averaged around 3.5 million reads. The table came from immunoSEQ multiplex PCR; TCRdb's copy has only in-frame clones and leaves some out. This sample carries around 70,000 clones, just under 50% of them seen once, and the ten largest clones take roughly 0.65%.

The chain uses TRBV18 and TRBJ2-7; 9 bases are shared with TRBD2. This TCR derives from a man aged 25 to 40 with type 1 diabetes. The source material was central memory CD4+ T cells from blood. The CDR3 DNA is TGTGCCAGCTCCCCCGGGCTAGCGGGGTCTTACGAGCAGTACTTC. It specifies CASSPGLAGSYEQYF.